This TCR beta chain was recovered during a study of T cell responses to AZD1222 COVID-19 vaccine. Looking at the study overall: Pooling covered second doses at about 4 or about 12 weeks. Study-wide points: White British people made up most donors, females outnumbered males, and clonal diversity was possibly underestimated. All repertoire sampling was performed exclusively after the peak T cell response.

Using immunoSEQ multiplex PCR, the repertoire was profiled, and TCRdb retains in-frame clones only, with some absent. The repertoire includes 130,000 to 150,000 clones, just over 90% of them detected once, and more than 3% sits in the top ten. The germline V gene encodes CDR1 SGHNT and CDR2 YENEEA. The CDR3 has 15 residues. The V and J ends lost 5 bases and 4 bases respectively, with 15 bases between them. About this clone: What it binds is not known.

This receptor was obtained from an adult in good health. The sequencing used peripheral blood, collected on day 0 of AZD1222 vaccination. J is TRBJ2-1 and V is TRBV11-3; no clear D gene. CDR3 amino acids: CASSKTPVSYNEQFF. The CDR3 DNA follows: TGTGCCAGCAGCAAGACCCCAGTTAGTTACAATGAGCAGTTCTTC. The full variable domain, with the rest looked up from reference TRBV11-3 and TRBJ2-1, is EAGVVQSPRYKIIEKKQPVAFWCNPISGHNTLYWYLQNLGQGPELLIRYENEEAVDDSQLPKDRFSAERLKGVDSTLKIQPAELGDSAVYLCASSKTPVSYNEQFFGPGTRLTVL.